These T cell receptor beta chains were read from a single sample in a study of T-cell reconstitution after alpha-beta-depleted transplantation in children. From the PCR reads, TCRdb called clonotypes with MiXCR, one entry per CDR3 protein. The sample holds 700,000 to 850,000 distinct CDR3 sequences; roughly 16% are singletons and the top ten take around 4.5%. Sequences were derived from PBMCs, mostly from graft donor cells, sampled 360 days after TCRalphabeta/CD19-depleted stem cell transplant. These receptors were taken from a male patient under 18 who had a stem cell transplant for acute lymphoblastic leukemia, so the T cells may come from the graft donor. Both conserved end residues are part of each CDR3. The D gene is left open where the match is weak. Only some rows state a clone size, as once, few, many or a class for expanded clones.

TRBJ1-1	-	-	TRBV10-1	TGCGCCAGCCGCGAGACGGGGGCGGCTGAAGCTTTCTTT	CASRETGAAEAFF
TRBJ2-5	-	TRBD2	TRBV6-1	TGTGCCAGCAGGGAGGGACTAGCGGAAGCTAAGGCAAGAGTTATGAGGGAGACCCAGTACTTC	CASREGLAEAKARVMRETQYF
TRBJ1-1	-	-	TRBV5-1	TGCGCCAGCAGCATCGTCCCTGACACTGAAGCTTTCTTT	CASSIVPDTEAFF
TRBJ2-7	-	TRBD2	TRBV5-1	TGCGCCAGCAGCCCCGGGACTAGTAATTTTTACGAGCAGTACTTC	CASSPGTSNFYEQYF
TRBJ2-7	many	TRBD1	TRBV29-1	TGCAGCGTCCCGGGACAGGCTACCTACGAGCAGTACTTC	CSVPGQATYEQYF
TRBJ2-7	-	TRBD2	TRBV15	TGTGCCACCAGCAGAGTTGGACTAGCGAGGAGCTCCTACGAGCAGTACTTC	CATSRVGLARSSYEQYF
TRBJ2-7	few	-	TRBV14	TGTGCCAGCAGCCATGGGGCGAGTTGGGCCTACGAGCAGTACTTC	CASSHGASWAYEQYF
TRBJ1-1	many	-	TRBV5-1	TGCGCCAGCACCTCCAGGACGGGGAACACTGAAGCTTTCTTT	CASTSRTGNTEAFF
TRBJ2-1	-	-	TRBV5-6	TGTGCCAGCAGCTCGCTCGGGAGTAACTCCTACAATGAGCAGTTCTTC	CASSSLGSNSYNEQFF
TRBJ1-6	-	TRBD1	TRBV12-3/TRBV12-4	TGTGCCAGCAGTTTGAACAGGGGAAATTCACCCCTCCACTTT	CASSLNRGNSPLHF
TRBJ2-3	many	-	TRBV5-1	TGCGCCAGCAGCTTGTTAACGGGGGCTGCAGATACGCAGTATTTT	CASSLLTGAADTQYF
TRBJ2-1	-	-	TRBV7-2	TGTGTCAGCAGCTTATCCCCCACCCATGAGCAGTTCTTC	CVSSLSPTHEQFF
TRBJ2-1	-	-	TRBV6-2/TRBV6-3	TGTGCCAGCAGTTACTCGTGGGTAGCTGGTGAGCAGTTCTTC	CASSYSWVAGEQFF
TRBJ2-7	-	TRBD1	TRBV7-6	TGTGCCAGCAGCGCGGGACAGGGGAGCTCCTACGAGCAGTACTTC	CASSAGQGSSYEQYF
TRBJ1-1	few	TRBD1	TRBV27	TGTGCCAGCAGTTTTGGAGGGGGCCTTATGAACACTGAAGCTTTCTTT	CASSFGGGLMNTEAFF
TRBJ2-4	many	TRBD1	TRBV15	TGTGCCACCAGCAGAGGGACAGGAGGCAACATTCAGTACTTC	CATSRGTGGNIQYF
TRBJ2-1	-	-	TRBV14	TGTGCCAGCAGCCAAGCACAGCGGAAATCTAGCTCCTACAATGAGCAGTTCTTC	CASSQAQRKSSSYNEQFF
TRBJ2-7	-	TRBD2	TRBV11-2	TGTGCCAGCAGCTCTCGGACTAGCTGGGTCTACGAGCAGTACTTC	CASSSRTSWVYEQYF